Below, 25 T cell receptor beta chains from the same sample are listed, as sequenced in a study of B cell selection in AIRE deficiency. Data came from immunoSEQ multiplex PCR; TCRdb stores just in-frame clones and leaves some out. The data show some 25,000 clones, around 97% seen once. The sorted conventional CD4 T cells were gated as CD4+CD127+. The specimen was conventional CD4+ T cells sorted from PBMCs. The receptors come from a human donor with AIRE deficiency.

The rearrangement links TRBV11-2 to TRBJ2-3; tentative D call: TRBD2 (5 bases). From germline, CDR1 is SGHAT and CDR2 FQNNGV. V lost 7 bases, J lost 4 bases, and 18 bases lay in between. This CDR3 contains 15 residues. The CDR3 nucleotides are TGTGCCAGCACTAGGTCGTTGGGAGTCCCAGATACGCAGTATTTT. This gives the protein CASTRSLGVPDTQYF.

In DNA, the CDR3 is TGTGCCAGCAGCCTCATGGATCCCAGGGCGAGCACTGAAGCTTTCTTT. Protein product: CASSLMDPRASTEAFF. The chain combines TRBV7-6 with TRBJ1-1, with D perhaps matching TRBD1 (5 bases). The CDR3 sequence is 16 residues long. Deletions cut 5 bases from V and 4 bases from J, with 20 bases between. Germline V gene sequence: CDR1 SGHVS, CDR2 FNYEAQ.

The chain links TRBV5-1 to TRBJ2-2; 15 bases agree with TRBD2. Per germline, CDR1 SGHRS and CDR2 YFSETQ. This CDR3 is built from 18 residues. V shed 4 bases and J 4 bases; nucleotides not matched to a gene: 8. The chain's CDR3 is CASSGGLAGGSGTGELFF. In DNA form, the CDR3 reads TGCGCCAGCAGCGGTGGACTAGCGGGAGGGTCGGGCACCGGGGAGCTGTTTTTT.

V and J are TRBV30 and TRBJ2-4; 11 nucleotides line up with TRBD1. With 1 base clipped from V and 6 bases from J, the junction kept 5 bases outside the gene matches. CDR1 and CDR2 from the germline V gene are GTSNPN and SVGIG (reference sequence). This CDR3 has 15 amino acids. CDR3 nucleotide sequence: TGTGCCTGGAGTGGGGACAGGGGGTACGGAAACATTCAGTACTTC. Amino acid sequence: CAWSGDRGYGNIQYF.

V is TRBV6-6 and J is TRBJ1-4, with 8 bases identical to TRBD1. Per germline, CDR1 MNHNY and CDR2 SVGAGI (reference sequence). The length of the CDR3 is 16 residues. Trimming at V came to 10 bases and at J to 5 bases, leaving 15 bases not matched to a gene. CDR3 DNA sequence: TGTGCCACCTTCCTAGGGGGACAGGTCGGCAATGAAAAACTGTTTTTT. This translates into CATFLGGQVGNEKLFF.

This clone was seen once. V gene TRBV28 combines with J gene TRBJ2-4, with TRBD2 identical over 11 bases. The trim removed 1 base at V and 8 bases at J, leaving 7 bases unmatched. This CDR3 has 16 amino acids. Germline V gene data show CDR1 as MDHEN and CDR2 as SYDVKM. The CDR3 is CASSLSQRTSGYIQYF. The CDR3 bases are TGTGCCAGCAGTTTATCCCAGCGGACTAGCGGGTACATTCAGTACTTC. The full variable domain, with the rest looked up from reference TRBV28 and TRBJ2-4, is DVKVTQSSRYLVKRTGEKVFLECVQDMDHENMFWYRQDPGLGLRLIYFSYDVKMKEKGDIPEGYSVSREKKERFSLILESASTNQTSMYLCASSLSQRTSGYIQYFGAGTRLSVL.

The V and J genes are TRBV7-3 and TRBJ2-1, with 8 bases aligning to TRBD1. CDR3 length: 15 residues. The germline CDR1 and CDR2 sequences are SGHTA and FQGTGA. The junction had 7 bases not matched to a gene; V was cut back by 5 bases and J by 4 bases. CDR3 DNA: TGTGCCAGCAGCGTACCAGGGGGCGCTTACAATGAGCAGTTCTTC. Translating gives CASSVPGGAYNEQFF.

The chain carries TRBV4-3 and TRBJ2-1; 9 bases line up with TRBD2. Germline values: CDR1 LGHNA, CDR2 YSLEER. The CDR3 contains 15 residues. V shed 4 bases, J shed 5 bases, and the junction held 6 bases outside the gene matches. CDR3 sequence: CASSRELAGDNEQFF. As DNA, the CDR3 is TGCGCCAGCAGCCGCGAACTAGCGGGCGACAATGAGCAGTTCTTC.

The V call is TRBV5-1, the J call TRBJ2-1; a weak D match, TRBD1 (5 bases). The CDR3 totals 14 residues. Germline V gene data show CDR1 as SGHRS and CDR2 as YFSETQ. V lost 0 bases, J lost 3 bases, and 7 bases lay in between. In DNA, the CDR3 is TGCGCCAGCAGCTTGGACAGGATCTACAATGAGCAGTTCTTC. This encodes CASSLDRIYNEQFF.

This rearrangement joins TRBV11-2 to TRBJ2-1; 8 nucleotides align to TRBD2. CDR1 is SGHAT, CDR2 FQNNGV, per germline. The length of the CDR3 is 16 residues. The junction had 12 bases not matched to a gene; V was cut back by 5 bases and J by 6 bases. The CDR3 loop reads CASSKISGKSPNEQFF. The CDR3 coding sequence is TGTGCCAGCAGCAAAATTAGCGGGAAATCCCCCAATGAGCAGTTCTTC.

J is TRBJ2-2 and V is TRBV18, with D perhaps TRBD1 (6 bases). Germline assignment: CDR1 KGHSH and CDR2 LQKENI. This CDR3 has 15 residues. Between the trimmed V and J ends, which lost 6 bases and 2 bases, there was a span of 13 bases. The CDR3 reads CASSPGTINTGELFF. The CDR3 region has the DNA TGTGCCAGCTCCCCCGGGACAATCAACACCGGGGAGCTGTTTTTT.

The V gene is TRBV7-2, the J gene TRBJ1-5; 9 bases match TRBD1. The CDR3 extends over 16 amino acids. The V gene's germline CDR1 is SGHTA and CDR2 FQGNSA. Trimming removed 3 bases from V and 7 bases from J; junction bases left unmatched: 10. CDR3 sequence (DNA): TGTGCCAGCAGCTTCCAGGACACAGGGGGCAGGCAGCCCCAGCATTTT. Translated: CASSFQDTGGRQPQHF.

The V and J genes are TRBV14 and TRBJ2-7; D not certain. The V end was cut by 1 base, the J end by 2 bases, with 9 bases between. Germline V CDR1 and CDR2: SGHDN, FVKESK. This CDR3 has 14 amino acids. This CDR3 is CASSQVDGTYEQYF. The CDR3 coding sequence is TGTGCCAGCAGCCAAGTTGACGGTACCTACGAGCAGTACTTC.

DNA for the CDR3: TGTGCCATCAGTGAGAACCCTGCCTATGGCTACACCTTC. As protein: CAISENPAYGYTF. The chain combines TRBV10-3 with TRBJ1-2; no clear D. V lost 2 bases, J lost 4 bases, and 8 bases lay in between. The CDR3 totals 13 residues. Germline V gene data show CDR1 as ENHRY and CDR2 as SYGVKD.

The chain has TRBV13 and TRBJ2-7, with 10 bases that match TRBD1. Per germline, CDR1 PRHDT and CDR2 FYEKMQ (reference sequence). Trimming at V came to 3 bases and at J to 4 bases, leaving 3 bases not matched to a gene. The CDR3 is made up of 14 amino acids. In nucleotides, the CDR3 is TGTGCCAGCAGCTTCGGACAGGGGGTTTACGAGCAGTACTTC. It is translated as CASSFGQGVYEQYF. Combining the CDR3 with reference TRBV13 and TRBJ2-7 gives the whole variable domain AAGVIQSPRHLIKEKRETATLKCYPIPRHDTVYWYQQGPGQDPQFLISFYEKMQSDKGSIPDRFSAQQFSDYHSELNMSSLELGDSALYFCASSFGQGVYEQYFGPGTRLTVT.

The chain has TRBV10-2 and TRBJ2-7; TRBD1 or TRBD2 may be the D gene (6 bases each). The CDR3 runs to 15 residues. CDR1 is WSHSY and CDR2 is SAAADI in the germline V gene. V lost 4 bases and J 6 bases, leaving 19 bases between the germline ends. This CDR3 reads CASSGRAGVTAEQYF. CDR3 DNA: TGCGCCAGCAGTGGGAGGGCAGGGGTAACAGCCGAGCAGTACTTC.

V usage is TRBV7-3 and J usage is TRBJ2-7; D ambiguous. The CDR3 consists of 15 residues. Trimming shortened V by 5 bases and J by 4 bases, and 18 bases separated the two germline ends. Germline lookup yields CDR1 SGHTA and CDR2 FQGTGA. CDR3 in amino acids: CASSKDRSQRYEQYF. In nucleotides, the CDR3 is TGTGCCAGCAGCAAAGATAGGTCTCAAAGGTACGAGCAGTACTTC. The variable domain in full, with the rest retrieved from reference TRBV7-3 and TRBJ2-7, is GAGVSQTPSNKVTEKGKYVELRCDPISGHTALYWYRQSLGQGPEFLIYFQGTGAADDSGLPNDRFFAVRPEGSVSTLKIQRTERGDSAVYLCASSKDRSQRYEQYFGPGTRLTVT.

J is TRBJ2-1 and V is TRBV5-1; weak D call: TRBD2 (6 bases). V was cut by 4 bases and J by 3 bases, with 14 bases left in between. The V gene's germline CDR1 is SGHRS and CDR2 YFSETQ. The CDR3 covers 15 residues. The CDR3 spells CASSPEVTSYNEQFF. The CDR3 coding sequence is TGCGCCAGCAGCCCGGAGGTGACTAGCTACAATGAGCAGTTCTTC.

The chain has TRBV7-2 and TRBJ2-3; D perhaps matches TRBD2 (6 bases). Trimming stripped 2 bases from V and 3 bases from J, with 9 bases between. Germline lookup yields CDR1 SGHTA and CDR2 FQGNSA. The CDR3 runs 14 residues. Here the CDR3 DNA reads TGTGCCAGCAGCTTATTGGCGGGGACAGATACGCAGTATTTT. Amino acids: CASSLLAGTDTQYF.

The chain carries TRBV11-2 and TRBJ1-3, with D possibly being TRBD1 (5 bases). Germline-derived CDR1 and CDR2 are SGHAT and FQNNGV. The CDR3 has 17 residues. V was trimmed by 1 base and J by 1 base, leaving 14 bases between them. The CDR3 region is CASSLVGGSHSGNTIYF. CDR3 bases: TGTGCCAGCAGCTTAGTTGGGGGATCTCATTCTGGAAACACCATATATTTT.

The V gene is TRBV5-1, the J gene TRBJ2-7; TRBD1 agrees at 11 bases. Germline V gives CDR1 SGHRS, CDR2 YFSETQ. Germline trimming cut 2 bases from V and 6 bases from J; bases unmatched to any gene: 7. The CDR3 runs 15 residues. CDR3 nucleotide sequence: TGCGCCAGCAGCTTAATCGGTGGACAGGGGGCCGAGCAGTACTTC. It encodes CASSLIGGQGAEQYF. The full variable domain, rest sourced from reference TRBV5-1 and TRBJ2-7, is KAGVTQTPRYLIKTRGQQVTLSCSPISGHRSVSWYQQTPGQGLQFLFEYFSETQRNKGNFPGRFSGRQFSNSRSEMNVSTLELGDSALYLCASSLIGGQGAEQYFGPGTRLTVT.

This chain links TRBV11-2 with TRBJ2-7; D call uncertain. The CDR3 loop spans 16 amino acids. Deletions cut 0 bases from V and 2 bases from J, with 14 bases between. Germline V CDR1 and CDR2: SGHAT, FQNNGV. CDR3 region: CASSLDLTRLTYEQYF. CDR3 nucleotide sequence: TGTGCCAGCAGCTTAGATCTCACACGGCTTACCTACGAGCAGTACTTC.

This chain connects TRBV5-1 to TRBJ2-1; 8 bases are shared with TRBD2. The CDR3 length is 15 residues. After removal of 2 bases from V and 7 bases from J, the junction contained 8 bases not matched to a gene. Looked up from germline, CDR1 is SGHRS and CDR2 is YFSETQ. The CDR3 region has the DNA TGCGCCAGCAGCTTAAGCGGGAGTTTGCGGAATGAGCAGTTCTTC. Residues: CASSLSGSLRNEQFF.

This sequence joins TRBV2 and TRBJ2-1; D possibly corresponds to TRBD2 (5 bases). Between the trimmed V and J ends, which lost 9 bases and 2 bases, there was a span of 11 bases. This CDR3 spans 13 amino acids. Germline CDR1 reads SNHLY; CDR2 reads FYNNEI. CDR3 residues: CARSGVAYNEQFF. CDR3 in DNA: TGTGCCAGAAGCGGTGTTGCCTACAATGAGCAGTTCTTC.

The chain links TRBV28 to TRBJ1-2, with a tentative D call TRBD1 (6 bases). CDR3 length: 16 amino acids. CDR1 MDHEN and CDR2 SYDVKM come from the germline V gene. Trimming cost V 3 bases and J 1 base, with 15 bases left between them. CDR3: CASSFIPGALNYGYTF. CDR3 coding DNA: TGTGCCAGCAGTTTCATACCAGGGGCCCTTAACTATGGCTACACCTTC.